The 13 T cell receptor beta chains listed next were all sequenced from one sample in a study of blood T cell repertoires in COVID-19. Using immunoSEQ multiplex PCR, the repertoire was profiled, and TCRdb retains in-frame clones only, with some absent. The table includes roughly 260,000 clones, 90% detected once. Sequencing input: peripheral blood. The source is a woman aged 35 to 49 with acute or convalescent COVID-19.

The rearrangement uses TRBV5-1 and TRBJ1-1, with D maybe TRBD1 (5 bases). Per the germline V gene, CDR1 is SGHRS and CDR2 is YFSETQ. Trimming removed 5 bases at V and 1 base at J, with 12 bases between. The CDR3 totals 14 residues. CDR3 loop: CASSSYQGNTEAFF. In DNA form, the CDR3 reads TGCGCCAGCAGTAGTTACCAGGGGAACACTGAAGCTTTCTTT.

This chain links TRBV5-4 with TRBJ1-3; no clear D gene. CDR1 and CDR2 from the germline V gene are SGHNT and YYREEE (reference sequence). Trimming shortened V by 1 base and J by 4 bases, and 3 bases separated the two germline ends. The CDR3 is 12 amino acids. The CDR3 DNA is TGTGCCAGCAGCTTGCTCGGAAACACCATATATTTT. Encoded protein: CASSLLGNTIYF.

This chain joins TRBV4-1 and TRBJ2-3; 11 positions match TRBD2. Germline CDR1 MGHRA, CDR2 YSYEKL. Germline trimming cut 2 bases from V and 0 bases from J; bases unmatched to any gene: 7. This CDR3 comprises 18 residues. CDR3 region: CASSQTTSGGTSTDTQYF. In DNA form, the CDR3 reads TGCGCCAGCAGCCAAACTACTAGCGGGGGAACTAGCACAGATACGCAGTATTTT.

CDR3 loop: CASRPTGGDGYTF. In DNA, the CDR3 is TGTGCCAGCAGGCCCACAGGGGGCGATGGCTACACCTTC. The rearrangement joins TRBV2 to TRBJ1-2; 9 nucleotides match TRBD1. The V segment lost 6 bases and the J segment 6 bases; nucleotides outside the gene matches: 5. The germline CDR1 and CDR2 sequences are SNHLY and FYNNEI. CDR3 size: 13 residues.

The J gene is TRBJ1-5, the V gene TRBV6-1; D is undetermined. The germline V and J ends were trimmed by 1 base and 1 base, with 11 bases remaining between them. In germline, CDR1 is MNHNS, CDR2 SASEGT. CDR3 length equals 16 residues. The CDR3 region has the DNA TGTGCCAGCAGTGAAGGGTCCGGGTCGAGCAATCAGCCCCAGCATTTT. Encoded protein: CASSEGSGSSNQPQHF.

The CDR3 nucleotides read TGTGCCAGCAGCCCAACCCCTAGCGGGGTCAATGAGCAGTTCTTC. Amino acids: CASSPTPSGVNEQFF. V usage is TRBV11-3 and J usage is TRBJ2-1; the match to TRBD2 covers 9 bases. CDR3 length: 15 amino acids. J was trimmed by 6 bases and V by 5 bases; bases with no gene match: 8. CDR1 SGHNT and CDR2 YENEEA come from the germline V gene. The complete variable domain, with remaining parts taken from reference TRBV11-3 and TRBJ2-1, reads EAGVVQSPRYKIIEKKQPVAFWCNPISGHNTLYWYLQNLGQGPELLIRYENEEAVDDSQLPKDRFSAERLKGVDSTLKIQPAELGDSAVYLCASSPTPSGVNEQFFGPGTRLTVL.

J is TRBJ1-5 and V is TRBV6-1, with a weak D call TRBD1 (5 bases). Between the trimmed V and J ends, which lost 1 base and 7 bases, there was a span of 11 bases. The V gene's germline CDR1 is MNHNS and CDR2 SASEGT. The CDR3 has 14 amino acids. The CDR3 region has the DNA TGTGCCAGCAGTGAAGTCCAGGGTTGGCAGCCCCAGCATTTT. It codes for CASSEVQGWQPQHF.

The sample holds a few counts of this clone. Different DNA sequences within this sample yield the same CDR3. Here the CDR3 reads CASSAAGGNYGYTF. In DNA form, the CDR3 reads TGTGCCAGCAGCGCAGCGGGGGGTAACTATGGCTACACCTTC. V gene TRBV9 combines with J gene TRBJ1-2; tentative D call: TRBD1 (5 bases). Between the trimmed V and J ends, which lost 3 bases and 1 base, there was a span of 10 bases. Germline assignment: CDR1 SGDLS and CDR2 YYNGEE. The CDR3 totals 14 residues.

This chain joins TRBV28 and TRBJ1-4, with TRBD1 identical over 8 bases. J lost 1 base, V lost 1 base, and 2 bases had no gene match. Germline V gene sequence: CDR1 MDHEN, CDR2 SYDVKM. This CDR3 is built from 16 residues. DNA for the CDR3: TGTGCCAGCAGTTTATATACAGGGGGAACTAATGAAAAACTGTTTTTT. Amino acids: CASSLYTGGTNEKLFF.

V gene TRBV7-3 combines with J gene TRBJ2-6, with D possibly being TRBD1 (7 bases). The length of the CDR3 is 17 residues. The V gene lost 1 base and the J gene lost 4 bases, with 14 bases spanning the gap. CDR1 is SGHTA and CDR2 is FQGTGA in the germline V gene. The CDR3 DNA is TGTGCCAGCAGCTTAATAGCAGGGGGGTCCGGGGCCAACGTCCTGACTTTC. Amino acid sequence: CASSLIAGGSGANVLTF.

The CDR3 DNA sequence: TGTGCCAGCAGCTACGGGACCCTAGCGGGGGGCGGCACAGATACGCAGTATTTT. It is translated as CASSYGTLAGGGTDTQYF. V and J are TRBV7-2 and TRBJ2-3, with 11 bases fitting TRBD2. Trimming cost V 4 bases and J 1 base; bases outside gene matches: 10. Germline CDR1 and CDR2: SGHTA and FQGNSA. The CDR3 runs 18 residues.

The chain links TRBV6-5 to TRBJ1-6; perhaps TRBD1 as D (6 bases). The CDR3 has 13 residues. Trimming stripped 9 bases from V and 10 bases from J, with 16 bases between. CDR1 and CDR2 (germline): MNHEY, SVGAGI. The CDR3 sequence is CASLQGQGSPLHF. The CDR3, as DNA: TGTGCCAGTTTACAGGGTCAGGGCTCACCCCTCCACTTT.

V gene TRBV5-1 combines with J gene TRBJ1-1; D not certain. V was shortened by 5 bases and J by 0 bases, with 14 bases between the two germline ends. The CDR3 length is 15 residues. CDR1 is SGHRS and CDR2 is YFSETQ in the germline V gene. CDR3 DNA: TGCGCCAGCAGGTCCGGTGCTACTATGAACACTGAAGCTTTCTTT. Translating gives CASRSGATMNTEAFF.